This T cell receptor beta chain came from a study of shared clonotypes between healthy human individuals. Comments on this clone: Its antigen is unidentified.

Method: immunoSEQ multiplex PCR; TCRdb's copy keeps in-frame clones and lacks some. The profile shows some 500,000 clones, 90% to 97% of them singletons. CDR3 size: 13 residues. Germline-derived CDR1 and CDR2 are MDHEN and SYDVKM. V was cut by 2 bases and J by 2 bases, with 4 bases left in between. General observations from the study: Among a handful of donors, approximately 5.4% of naive CD4 clonotypes were found in common. Collection of samples was limited to blood; tissue repertoires likely differ.

The J gene is TRBJ1-3, the V gene TRBV28; D gene unclear. This TCR came from a woman aged 25 to 39 in good health. Specimen: naive CD4+ T cells sorted from blood. The subset: CD45RA+ positively selected. CDR3 loop: CASSLIAGNTIYF. DNA of the CDR3: TGTGCCAGCAGTTTAATTGCTGGAAACACCATATATTTT.